This T cell receptor (beta chain) appears in the sequencing data of a study of shared clonotypes between healthy human individuals. Study-wide findings and caveats: Genetic and exposure-history diversity was limited by the few donors.

Healthy adults negative for HIV, lacking recent acute infections or vaccinations, served as donors. A remark on this clone: What it binds is unknown.

Germline values: CDR1 SEHNR, CDR2 FQNEAQ (reference sequence). CDR3 length: 13 residues. V shed 3 bases and J shed 6 bases, with 12 bases lying between them. The protocol was immunoSEQ multiplex PCR, while the TCRdb copy is restricted to in-frame clones and leaves out a portion. This table holds around 79,000 clones, 60% to 65% found once. The J gene is TRBJ2-7, the V gene TRBV7-9; weak D call: TRBD2 (6 bases). Material: memory CD8+ T cells sorted from blood. The subset is: CD45RO+ cells pooled with CCR7-negative TemRA cells. The origin of this receptor is a young man in good health. Written as DNA, the CDR3 is TGTGCCAGCAGCTTCTCGGGAGCGGGCGAGCAGTACTTC. Translated, it gives CASSFSGAGEQYF.